This TCR beta chain was observed in a study of regulatory T cells in long-lasting Graves disease. CDR3-region Arm-PCR and iRepertoire HTBI primers produced the TCR beta libraries. TCRdb re-derived calls from the multiplex PCR reads in MiXCR, one entry per CDR3 protein. Seen here are some 280,000 distinct CDR3 sequences, around 21% observed once, and the top ten hold 56%. In this sample, this clonotype turned up a few times. This sample's time point: persistent/refractory GD, antithyroid drugs over 5 years with positive TRAb. From PBMCs, RNA was extracted and then used to make the TCR library. Germline loops: CDR1 MNHEY, CDR2 SVGEGT. V lost 6 bases, J lost 7 bases, and 12 bases stayed unmatched. The CDR3 has 15 residues.

The sequenced sample was peripheral blood mononuclear cells (PBMCs), obtained when the disease was refractory, from a patient treated with antithyroid drugs. This TCR came from a female donor with Graves disease. This chain uses TRBV6-2 or TRBV6-3 with TRBJ2-7; 10 bases line up with TRBD2. Here the CDR3 reads CASRARLAGSGEQYF. CDR3 DNA: TGTGCCAGCAGGGCTAGACTAGCGGGCTCTGGAGAGCAGTACTTC.